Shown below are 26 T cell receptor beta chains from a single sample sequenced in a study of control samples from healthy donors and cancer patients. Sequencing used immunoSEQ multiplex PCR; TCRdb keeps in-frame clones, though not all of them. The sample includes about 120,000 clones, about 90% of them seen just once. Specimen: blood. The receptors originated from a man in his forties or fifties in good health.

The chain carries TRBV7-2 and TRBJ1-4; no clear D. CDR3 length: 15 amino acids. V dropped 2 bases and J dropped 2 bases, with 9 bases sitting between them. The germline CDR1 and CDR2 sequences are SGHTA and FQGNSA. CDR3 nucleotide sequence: TGTGCCAGCAGCTTAAACCCAGTCACTAATGAAAAACTGTTTTTT. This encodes CASSLNPVTNEKLFF.

The CDR3 protein is CASRPTGIAKNIQYF. CDR3 DNA: TGTGCCAGCAGGCCTACAGGGATAGCCAAAAACATTCAGTACTTC. The rearrangement joins TRBV6-5 to TRBJ2-4; D might be TRBD1 (6 bases). CDR3 length: 15 residues. Germline values: CDR1 MNHEY, CDR2 SVGAGI. V lost 6 bases and J lost 0, with 12 bases in between.

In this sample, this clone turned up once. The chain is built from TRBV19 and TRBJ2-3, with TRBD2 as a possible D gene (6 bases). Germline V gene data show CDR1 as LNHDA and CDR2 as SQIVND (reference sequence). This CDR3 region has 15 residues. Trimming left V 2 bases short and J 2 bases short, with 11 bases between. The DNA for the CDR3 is TGTGCCAGTAGTATATCGGGGGATTTCACAGATACGCAGTATTTT. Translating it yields CASSISGDFTDTQYF.

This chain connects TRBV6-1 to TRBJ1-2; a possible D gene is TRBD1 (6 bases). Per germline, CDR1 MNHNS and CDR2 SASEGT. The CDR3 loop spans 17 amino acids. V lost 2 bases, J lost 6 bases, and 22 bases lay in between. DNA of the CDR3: TGTGCCAGCAGTGAACTCCGGGGGCGGGGGGCCTCGGATGGCTACACCTTC. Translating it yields CASSELRGRGASDGYTF.

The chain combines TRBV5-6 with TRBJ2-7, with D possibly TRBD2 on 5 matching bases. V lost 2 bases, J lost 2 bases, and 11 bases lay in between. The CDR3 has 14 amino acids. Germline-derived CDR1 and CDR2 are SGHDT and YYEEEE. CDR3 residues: CASSFPGSPYEQYF. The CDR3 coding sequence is TGTGCCAGCAGCTTTCCTGGGAGCCCCTACGAGCAGTACTTC.

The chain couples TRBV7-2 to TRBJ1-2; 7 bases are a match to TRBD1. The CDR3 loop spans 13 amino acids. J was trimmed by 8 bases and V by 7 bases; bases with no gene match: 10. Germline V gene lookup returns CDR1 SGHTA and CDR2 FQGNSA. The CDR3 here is CASTPDRSLGYTF. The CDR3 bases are TGTGCCAGCACCCCGGACAGGTCCCTCGGCTACACCTTC.

The CDR3 sequence: CASSLSRTGNYGYTF. The CDR3, as DNA: TGTGCCAGCAGCTTAAGTAGGACAGGGAACTATGGCTACACCTTC. The rearrangement uses TRBV7-8 and TRBJ1-2, with 8 nucleotides matching TRBD1. The V gene end was trimmed by 2 bases and the J gene end by 2 bases; junction bases not matched to a gene: 4. The CDR3 is 15 amino acids. The V gene's germline CDR1 is SGHVS and CDR2 FQNEAQ.

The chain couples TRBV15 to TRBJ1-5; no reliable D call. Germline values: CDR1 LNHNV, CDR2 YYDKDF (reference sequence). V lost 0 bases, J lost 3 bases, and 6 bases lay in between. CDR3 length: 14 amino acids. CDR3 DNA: TGTGCCACCAGCAGAGATCGGGACAATCAGCCCCAGCATTTT. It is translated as CATSRDRDNQPQHF.

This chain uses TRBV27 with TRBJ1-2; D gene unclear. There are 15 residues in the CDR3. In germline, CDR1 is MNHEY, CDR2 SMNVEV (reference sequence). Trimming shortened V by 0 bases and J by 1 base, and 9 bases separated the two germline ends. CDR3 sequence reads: CASSLSAVDNYGYTF. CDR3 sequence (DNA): TGTGCCAGCAGTTTATCGGCTGTAGATAACTATGGCTACACCTTC.

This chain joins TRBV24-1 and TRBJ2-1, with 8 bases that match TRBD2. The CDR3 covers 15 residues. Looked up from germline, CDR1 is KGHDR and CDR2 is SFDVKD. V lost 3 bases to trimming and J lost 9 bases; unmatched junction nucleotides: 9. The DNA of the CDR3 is TGTGCCACCAGTGATCGGCGGGGGGCGGCCGGTGAGCAGTTCTTC. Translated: CATSDRRGAAGEQFF.

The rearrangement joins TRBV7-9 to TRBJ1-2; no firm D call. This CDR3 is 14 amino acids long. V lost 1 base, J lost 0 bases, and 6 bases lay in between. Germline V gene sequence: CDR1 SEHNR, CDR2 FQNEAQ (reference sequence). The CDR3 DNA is TGTGCCAGCAGCTTAGGGGGAACTAACTATGGCTACACCTTC. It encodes CASSLGGTNYGYTF.

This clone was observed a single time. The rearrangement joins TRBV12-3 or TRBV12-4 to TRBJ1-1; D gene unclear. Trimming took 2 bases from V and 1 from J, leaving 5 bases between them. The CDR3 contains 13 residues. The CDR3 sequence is CASSLNGNTEAFF. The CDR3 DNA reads TGTGCCAGCAGTTTAAACGGGAACACTGAAGCTTTCTTT.

The CDR3: CASRGAGKIYGGYTF. CDR3 DNA: TGTGCCAGCAGAGGGGCAGGGAAGATTTATGGTGGCTACACCTTC. The chain couples TRBV6-5 to TRBJ1-2, with D tentatively TRBD1 (5 bases). The V gene lost 6 bases and the J gene lost 7 bases, with 21 bases spanning the gap. Per germline, CDR1 MNHEY and CDR2 SVGAGI. CDR3 length: 15 amino acids.

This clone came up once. CDR3 protein: CASSQIIAGDRGYNEQFF. In DNA, the CDR3 is TGTGCCAGCAGCCAAATCATAGCTGGTGACAGGGGCTACAATGAGCAGTTCTTC. The J gene is TRBJ2-1, the V gene TRBV3-1 (or the pseudogene TRBV3-2), with 8 bases that match TRBD1. The CDR3 totals 18 residues. Trimming removed 2 bases from V and 3 bases from J; junction bases left unmatched: 12. Germline V gives CDR1 LGHDT, CDR2 YNNKEL (reference sequence).

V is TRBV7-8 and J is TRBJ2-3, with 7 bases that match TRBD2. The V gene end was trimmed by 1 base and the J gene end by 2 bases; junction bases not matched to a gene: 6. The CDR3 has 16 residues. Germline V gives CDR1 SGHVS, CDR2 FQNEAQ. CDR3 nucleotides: TGTGCCAGCAGCTTAGAGGGAGGGCCGCTCACAGATACGCAGTATTTT. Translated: CASSLEGGPLTDTQYF.

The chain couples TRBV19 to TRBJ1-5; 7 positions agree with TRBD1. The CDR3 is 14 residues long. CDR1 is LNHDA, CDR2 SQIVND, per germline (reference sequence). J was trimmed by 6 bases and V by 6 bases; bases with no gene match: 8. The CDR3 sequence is CASSGEGAGQPQHF. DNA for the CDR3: TGTGCCAGTAGCGGGGAGGGGGCTGGTCAGCCCCAGCATTTT.

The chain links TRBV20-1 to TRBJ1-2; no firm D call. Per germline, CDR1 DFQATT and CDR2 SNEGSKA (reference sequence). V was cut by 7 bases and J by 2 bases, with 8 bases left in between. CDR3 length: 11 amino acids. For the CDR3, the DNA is TGCAGTGTCTCTGGGAACTATGGCTACACCTTC. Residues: CSVSGNYGYTF.

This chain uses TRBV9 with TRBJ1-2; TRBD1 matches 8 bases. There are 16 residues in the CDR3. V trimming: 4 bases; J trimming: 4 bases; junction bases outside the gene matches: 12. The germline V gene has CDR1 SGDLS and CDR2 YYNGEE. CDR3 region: CASSPSPGGAGYGYTF. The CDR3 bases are TGTGCCAGCAGCCCTTCTCCAGGGGGCGCCGGCTATGGCTACACCTTC.

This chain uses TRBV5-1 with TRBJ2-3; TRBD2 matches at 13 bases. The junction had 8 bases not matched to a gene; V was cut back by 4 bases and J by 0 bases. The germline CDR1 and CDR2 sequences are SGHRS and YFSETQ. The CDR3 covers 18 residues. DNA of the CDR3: TGCGCCAGCAGCCGGACTAGCGGGGGCTCTTATAGCACAGATACGCAGTATTTT. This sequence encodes CASSRTSGGSYSTDTQYF.

The CDR3 DNA sequence: TGTGCCAGCACCCCCTCAGGGGCTAACTATGGCTACACCTTC. It codes for CASTPSGANYGYTF. The rearrangement uses TRBV11-2 and TRBJ1-2, with D possibly being TRBD1 (6 bases). Looked up from germline, CDR1 is SGHAT and CDR2 is FQNNGV. Trimming pared 7 bases from V and 0 bases from J, leaving 12 bases between. This CDR3 spans 14 amino acids.

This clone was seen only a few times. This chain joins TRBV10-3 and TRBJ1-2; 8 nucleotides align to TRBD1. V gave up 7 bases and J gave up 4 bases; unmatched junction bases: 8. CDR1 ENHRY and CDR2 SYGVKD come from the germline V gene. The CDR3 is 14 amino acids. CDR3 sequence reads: CAIKKGTGSYGYTF. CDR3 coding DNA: TGTGCCATCAAGAAAGGGACAGGAAGCTATGGCTACACCTTC.

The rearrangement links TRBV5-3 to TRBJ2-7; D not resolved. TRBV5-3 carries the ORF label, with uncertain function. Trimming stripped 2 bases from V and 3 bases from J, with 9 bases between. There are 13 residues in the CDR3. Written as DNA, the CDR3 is TGTGCCAGAAGCTTTAGAGGTATCTACGAGCAGTACTTC. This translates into CARSFRGIYEQYF.

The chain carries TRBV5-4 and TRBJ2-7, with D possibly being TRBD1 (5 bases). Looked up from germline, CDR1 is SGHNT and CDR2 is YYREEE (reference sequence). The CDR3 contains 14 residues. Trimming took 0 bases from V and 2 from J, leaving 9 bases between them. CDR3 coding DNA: TGTGCCAGCAGCTTGGAGGGGCCAACCTACGAGCAGTACTTC. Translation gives CASSLEGPTYEQYF. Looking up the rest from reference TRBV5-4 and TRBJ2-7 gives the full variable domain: ETGVTQSPTHLIKTRGQQVTLRCSSQSGHNTVSWYQQALGQGPQFIFQYYREEENGRGNFPPRFSGLQFPNYSSELNVNALELDDSALYLCASSLEGPTYEQYFGPGTRLTVT.

This CDR3 is CASSLGVGTEAFF. DNA for the CDR3: TGTGCCAGCAGCTTAGGGGTGGGCACTGAAGCTTTCTTT. The chain employs TRBV11-1 and TRBJ1-1, with D hard to call. From germline, CDR1 is SGHAT and CDR2 FQDESV (reference sequence). CDR3 length: 13 residues. Trimming removed 1 base at V and 4 bases at J, with 7 bases between.

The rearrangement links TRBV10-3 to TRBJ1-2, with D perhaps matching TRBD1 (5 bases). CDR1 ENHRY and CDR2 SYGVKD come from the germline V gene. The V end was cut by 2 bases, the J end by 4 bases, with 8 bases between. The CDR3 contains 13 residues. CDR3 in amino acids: CAISEGGSYGYTF. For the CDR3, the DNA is TGTGCCATCAGTGAGGGGGGGAGCTATGGCTACACCTTC.

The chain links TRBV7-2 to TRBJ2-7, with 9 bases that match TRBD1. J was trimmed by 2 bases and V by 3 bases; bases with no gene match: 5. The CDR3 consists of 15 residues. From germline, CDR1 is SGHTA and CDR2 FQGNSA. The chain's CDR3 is CASSLRGTGTYEQYF. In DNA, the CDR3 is TGTGCCAGCAGCTTGAGAGGGACAGGGACCTACGAGCAGTACTTC. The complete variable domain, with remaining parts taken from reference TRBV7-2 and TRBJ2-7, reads GAGVSQSPSNKVTEKGKDVELRCDPISGHTALYWYRQSLGQGLEFLIYFQGNSAPDKSGLPSDRFSAERTGGSVSTLTIQRTQQEDSAVYLCASSLRGTGTYEQYFGPGTRLTVT.